This TCR beta chain was sequenced during a study of blood T cells in healthy people across ages. Overall study: Capturing about one barcoded beta molecule per two T cells was achieved by template switching.

A J-beta primer mix and a sample-barcoded 5' primer were used in a second PCR of roughly 6 to 11 cycles. TCRdb processed the 5' RACE reads anew with MiXCR; each CDR3 protein has one entry. The sample lists about 780,000 distinct CDR3 sequences, about 46% occurring once. The sequence was obtained from a man older than 75 in good health. The specimen was blood.

The CDR3 bases are TGTGCCAGCAGGCCCCCCAGGGGGTCCTACGAGCAGTACTTC. Its protein product is CASRPPRGSYEQYF. The chain links TRBV2 to TRBJ2-7, with 7 bases matching TRBD1. Germline loops: CDR1 SNHLY, CDR2 FYNNEI. Unmatched junction bases numbered 6, after V lost 6 bases and J lost 1 base. The CDR3 totals 14 residues.